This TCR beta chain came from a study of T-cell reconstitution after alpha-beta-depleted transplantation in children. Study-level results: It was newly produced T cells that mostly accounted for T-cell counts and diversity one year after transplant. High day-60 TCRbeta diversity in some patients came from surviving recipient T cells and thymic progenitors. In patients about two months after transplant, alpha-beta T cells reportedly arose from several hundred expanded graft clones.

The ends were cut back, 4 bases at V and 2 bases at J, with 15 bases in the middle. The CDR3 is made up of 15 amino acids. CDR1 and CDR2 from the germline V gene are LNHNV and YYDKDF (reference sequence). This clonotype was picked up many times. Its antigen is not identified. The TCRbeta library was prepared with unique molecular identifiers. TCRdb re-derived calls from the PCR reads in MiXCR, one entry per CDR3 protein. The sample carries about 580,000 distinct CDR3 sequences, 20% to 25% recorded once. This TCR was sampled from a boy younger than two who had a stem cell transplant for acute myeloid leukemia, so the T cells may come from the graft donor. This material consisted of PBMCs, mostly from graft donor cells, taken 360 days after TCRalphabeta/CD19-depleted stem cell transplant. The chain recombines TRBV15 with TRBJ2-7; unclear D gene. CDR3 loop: CATSTDVASTYEQYV. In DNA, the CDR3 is TGTGCCACCAGCACGGACGTAGCCAGTACCTACGAGCAGTACGTC.